This record looks at one TCR beta chain sequence and its context. It lacks a known antigen. No base qualities exist here, and no much larger clone lies one base off it. This sample is part of a study of blood T cell repertoires in COVID-19 (dated by TCRdb to about 2020). With regard to the full study: Samples from collaborators originated in the United States, Italy and Spain and spanned both the acute and convalescent phases of COVID-19. The prospective study material was composed of cDNA or gDNA derived from T cells, B-cell-depleted T cells, or PBMCs. Subjects who had been exposed to COVID-19, were actively infected with it, or had recovered from it provided the deeply sampled blood TCRbeta repertoires that made up the dataset. A freely available public database, intended as a resource for researchers studying the immune response to SARS-CoV-2, is where the repertoires were released. Samples came from the ongoing ImmuneRACE study (first 160 participants) plus 1,254 subjects from 6 global collaborators. Nearly every sample came with metadata listing a de-identified subject ID, COVID-19 status, age in years and sex. Where available, HLA class I and class II types were obtained from metadata supplied by the sample provider rather than from assay-based typing. On the study overall, not on this receptor specifically: The amount of clinical and demographic metadata varied by source and participant and was provided uncurated.

Collaborating institutions collected whole blood in K2EDTA tubes following their own protocols. For TCRbeta analysis, collaborators shipped samples as frozen whole blood, isolated PBMCs, or DNA extracted from either of those sample types. From cysteine to phenylalanine, the CDR3 is 14 amino acids long. Only the CDR3 portion is preserved as DNA: 42 bases, with reading frame beginning at the first base. As encoded in the germline V gene (reference sequence), CDR1 is SEHNR while CDR2 is FQNEAQ. For this chain, trimming is 4 bases at the V end and 1 base at the J end, and the number of junction bases without a gene match is 2. TCRbeta CDR3 regions were amplified from genomic DNA using the immunoSEQ Assay, a bias-controlled multiplex PCR. The authors' pipeline ran thus. Within the assay, amplification of reference gene primers was used to estimate how many nucleated cells each sample contained. To quantify the absolute abundance of each unique TCRbeta CDR3 rearrangement, sequence reads were collapsed and filtered. Productive Simpson clonality was computed per sample as the square root of Simpson's diversity index over productive rearrangements. As stored in TCRdb, this immuneACCESS dataset retains in-frame rearrangements with V and J assigned. A fraction of the clones does not appear; measured against another copy, unresolved V genes explain less than half of the discrepancy, and the remainder lacks a known reason. The V and J calls and the clone size are those of that table, but D and trimming were determined from the DNA. The sample profile shows about 20,000 clones; around 84% of them were found once. The ten largest clones represent less than 35% of the sample.

Material for sequencing was peripheral blood. In this chain, TRBV7-9 is recombined with TRBJ2-7; a stretch of 9 junction bases matches TRBD1. This TCR was recovered from a human donor with active COVID-19. The donor label of this sample is uncertain. The nucleotide sequence reads as follows: TGTGCCAGCAGCTCCGGGACAGGGTCCTACGAGCAGTACTTC. Its coded protein is CASSSGTGSYEQYF. The variable domain in full, with residues beyond the CDR3 obtained from the reference TRBV7-9 and TRBJ2-7 genes, is DTGVSQNPRHKITKRGQNVTFRCDPISEHNRLYWYRQTLGQGPEFLTYFQNEAQLEKSRLLSDRFSAERPKGSFSTLEIQRTEQGDSAMYLCASSSGTGSYEQYFGPGTRLTVT.